The T cell receptor beta chain under discussion was sequenced for a study of radiation and T cells in renal cell carcinoma. Only in-frame clones appear in the TCRdb table, and some are missing; sequencing was by immunoSEQ multiplex PCR. The repertoire consists of fewer than 10,000 clones, with around 64% occurring once and the leading ten covering over 20%. CDR3 length equals 15 residues. V was clipped by 4 bases and J by 4 bases, with 13 bases between them. The germline V gene has CDR1 SEHNR and CDR2 FQNEAQ (reference sequence). Treatment described: treatment-naive control, cytoreductive nephrectomy. This renal cell carcinoma was of the clear cell type.

V gene TRBV7-9 combines with J gene TRBJ2-2, with TRBD1 as a possible D gene (6 bases). The starting material was tumor tissue, obtained from a patient whose treatment was nephrectomy without radiotherapy. The TCR sequence derives from a man aged 60 to 75 with renal cell carcinoma. The CDR3 coding sequence is TGTGCCAGCAGCTCCCAGGGGAAGGGCACCGGGGAGCTGTTTTTT. Amino acids: CASSSQGKGTGELFF.